The next 25 T cell receptor beta chains were all read from a single sample in a study of human T cells and chemical hapten exposure listed by TCRdb under 2021. Library preparation employed 5' RACE. Reads for this sample came from an Illumina MiSeq. Using fastp at Q25 and MiXCR, TCRdb reprocessed the public reads and kept productive beta chains. Duplicate CDR3 protein sequences are folded into a single record with the most common DNA and genes. The sample records 110,000 or so distinct CDR3 sequences, approximately 19% of which are singletons. The ten largest clones represent about 3% of the sample. Total RNA was extracted from unfractionated whole blood that had been collected in Tempus Blood RNA tubes. Every receptor here comes from a human donor in good health.

The rearrangement uses TRBV9 and TRBJ2-2; D remains ambiguous. The CDR3 consists of 22 residues. Germline CDR1 and CDR2: SGDLS and YYNGEE. Deletions cut 2 bases from V and 4 bases from J, with 33 bases between. The CDR3 bases are TGTGCCAGCAGCGTTCAGAACCTCCCAACAATTAGCACACCCACACCCACCGGGGAGCTGTTTTTT. As protein: CASSVQNLPTISTPTPTGELFF.

The V call is TRBV30, the J call TRBJ2-2, with D possibly TRBD1 on 5 matching bases. The CDR3 consists of 14 residues. Germline assignment: CDR1 GTSNPN and CDR2 SVGIG (reference sequence). The germline V and J ends were trimmed by 3 bases and 4 bases, with 12 bases remaining between them. The CDR3 reads CAWRGTGTTGELFF. The CDR3 bases are TGTGCCTGGAGGGGAACAGGAACCACCGGGGAGCTGTTTTTT. The full variable domain, with the rest looked up from reference TRBV30 and TRBJ2-2, is SQTIHQWPATLVQPVGSPLSLECTVEGTSNPNLYWYRQAAGRGLQLLFYSVGIGQISSEVPQNLSASRPQDRQFILSSKKLLLSDSGFYLCAWRGTGTTGELFFGEGSRLTVL.

This clonotype was picked up a small number of times. The genes are TRBV30 and TRBJ2-6; D perhaps matches TRBD1 (6 bases). Germline V gene sequence: CDR1 GTSNPN, CDR2 SVGIG (reference sequence). Trimming shortened V by 5 bases and J by 0 bases, and 11 bases separated the two germline ends. The length of the CDR3 is 15 residues. This CDR3 is CAWQTGSSGANVLTF. The CDR3 DNA reads as TGTGCCTGGCAGACAGGTAGCTCTGGGGCCAACGTCCTGACTTTC. Full variable domain (outside the CDR3, taken from reference TRBV30 and TRBJ2-6): SQTIHQWPATLVQPVGSPLSLECTVEGTSNPNLYWYRQAAGRGLQLLFYSVGIGQISSEVPQNLSASRPQDRQFILSSKKLLLSDSGFYLCAWQTGSSGANVLTFGAGSRLTVL.

This rearrangement joins TRBV14 to TRBJ1-1, with D possibly TRBD1 on 5 matching bases. The length of the CDR3 is 19 residues. V dropped 1 base and J dropped 1 base, with 22 bases sitting between them. Germline CDR1 is SGHDN and CDR2 is FVKESK. The CDR3 DNA reads TGTGCCAGCAGCCAAGCCTTTTTATGGGGACGGCCCCCGAACACTGAAGCTTTCTTT. This gives the protein CASSQAFLWGRPPNTEAFF.

This chain joins TRBV5-1 and TRBJ2-5; 11 bases match TRBD2. The CDR3 is 16 residues long. The V and J ends lost 4 bases and 2 bases, in that order; junction bases with no gene match: 7. The germline gives CDR1 SGHRS, CDR2 YFSETQ. CDR3 in amino acids: CASSEGTSGGQETQYF. CDR3 sequence (DNA): TGCGCCAGCAGCGAAGGAACTAGCGGGGGACAAGAGACCCAGTACTTC.

This sequence joins TRBV27 and TRBJ2-6; D is unresolved. Trimming shortened V by 2 bases and J by 4 bases, and 9 bases separated the two germline ends. The CDR3 runs to 15 residues. Germline-derived CDR1 and CDR2 are MNHEY and SMNVEV (reference sequence). This CDR3 is CASSLGVSGANVLTF. The CDR3 DNA is TGTGCCAGCAGTTTAGGGGTTTCAGGGGCCAACGTCCTGACTTTC. Combining the CDR3 with reference TRBV27 and TRBJ2-6 gives the whole variable domain EAQVTQNPRYLITVTGKKLTVTCSQNMNHEYMSWYRQDPGLGLRQIYYSMNVEVTDKGDVPEGYKVSRKEKRNFPLILESPSPNQTSLYFCASSLGVSGANVLTFGAGSRLTVL.

J is TRBJ1-1 and V is TRBV12-3 or TRBV12-4; weak D call: TRBD1 (5 bases). V was cut by 3 bases and J by 2 bases, with 13 bases left in between. The CDR3 runs 15 residues. In DNA form, the CDR3 reads TGTGCCAGCAGTTTCAGGGACGGTATTAACACTGAAGCTTTCTTT. Translation gives CASSFRDGINTEAFF.

This clonotype showed up just a few times. The chain joins TRBV18 to TRBJ2-3; D might be TRBD2 (6 bases). Germline V gene sequence: CDR1 KGHSH, CDR2 LQKENI. V gave up 3 bases and J gave up 2 bases, with 12 bases separating them. There are 15 residues in the CDR3. CDR3 protein: CASSPGLIATDTQYF. CDR3 DNA: TGTGCCAGCTCACCGGGACTTATCGCCACAGATACGCAGTATTTT.

This clonotype was seen a few times. The gene calls are TRBV4-2 and TRBJ2-2; D is possibly TRBD2 (6 bases). V lost 1 base, J lost 8 bases, and 14 bases lay in between. The CDR3 has 15 amino acids. Looked up from germline, CDR1 is LGHNA and CDR2 is YNFKEQ. The CDR3: CASSQGGPRGGELFF. Here the CDR3 DNA reads TGTGCCAGCAGCCAAGGGGGACCCCGGGGGGGGGAGCTGTTTTTT.

V and J are TRBV10-3 and TRBJ2-7, with TRBD1 as a possible D gene (6 bases). The germline gives CDR1 ENHRY, CDR2 SYGVKD. The CDR3 sequence is 13 residues long. V lost 10 bases, J lost 0 bases, and 13 bases lay in between. CDR3 in amino acids: CATRQVSSYEQYF. The CDR3 DNA reads TGTGCCACCCGACAGGTGAGCTCCTACGAGCAGTACTTC.

The chain links TRBV27 to TRBJ2-1; 7 nucleotides align to TRBD2. Germline V gene lookup returns CDR1 MNHEY and CDR2 SMNVEV (reference sequence). CDR3 length: 16 amino acids. Unmatched junction bases numbered 7, after V lost 3 bases and J lost 2 bases. CDR3 sequence (DNA): TGTGCCAGCAGTTTTACCCCTAGCGGACCCTACAATGAGCAGTTCTTC. This gives the protein CASSFTPSGPYNEQFF.

For the CDR3, the DNA is TGTGCCACCAGCAGAGGGCCACTAGCGGGGCCGGTGGGATACAATGAGCAGTTCTTC. Translating it yields CATSRGPLAGPVGYNEQFF. This sequence joins TRBV15 and TRBJ2-1; TRBD2 matches at 10 bases. CDR1 and CDR2 (germline): LNHNV, YYDKDF (reference sequence). The CDR3 has 19 amino acids. With V trimmed by 1 base and J by 4 bases, 13 bases remained unmatched.

This clonotype came up a few times. V gene TRBV28 combines with J gene TRBJ1-2; D is ambiguous. From germline, CDR1 is MDHEN and CDR2 SYDVKM. This CDR3 spans 11 amino acids. V lost 2 bases to trimming and J lost 3 bases, with 1 base between them. The CDR3 DNA sequence: TGTGCCAGCAGTTTAGACTATGGCTACACCTTC. Translated: CASSLDYGYTF.

This clonotype has just a few counts. The chain has TRBV7-9 and TRBJ2-7, with a possible D match to TRBD1 (5 bases). Germline V gene lookup returns CDR1 SEHNR and CDR2 FQNEAQ (reference sequence). With 5 bases removed from V and 0 bases from J, the gap between germline ends came to 14 bases. The CDR3 runs 15 residues. CDR3: CASSPWGGSSYEQYF. In nucleotides, the CDR3 is TGTGCCAGCAGCCCTTGGGGCGGCAGCTCCTACGAGCAGTACTTC.

There are a few counts of this clonotype. This chain joins TRBV6-5 and TRBJ1-4; D not certain. This CDR3 contains 13 residues. Germline CDR1 MNHEY, CDR2 SVGAGI. V shed 6 bases and J shed 7 bases, with 12 bases lying between them. In DNA, the CDR3 is TGTGCCAGCAGGGAGCCCTTGGCTGAAAAACTGTTTTTT. The encoded protein is CASREPLAEKLFF.

This clonotype has just a few counts. This chain links TRBV7-9 with TRBJ2-3; 7 nucleotides align to TRBD2. V trimming: 5 bases; J trimming: 2 bases; junction bases outside the gene matches: 7. This CDR3 has 15 amino acids. Germline CDR1 is SEHNR and CDR2 is FQNEAQ (reference sequence). The CDR3 is CASSPEAGPTDTQYF. For the CDR3, the DNA is TGTGCCAGCAGCCCAGAAGCGGGACCCACAGATACGCAGTATTTT.

This sequence joins TRBV25-1 and TRBJ1-5; D possibly corresponds to TRBD1 (6 bases). V was shortened by 6 bases and J by 10 bases, with 13 bases between the two germline ends. The V gene's germline CDR1 is MGHDK and CDR2 SYGVNS. The CDR3 loop spans 12 amino acids. The CDR3 here is CASRMARGPQHF. In DNA form, the CDR3 reads TGTGCCAGCAGGATGGCCAGGGGACCCCAGCATTTT.

J is TRBJ2-7 and V is TRBV14, with 10 bases that match TRBD2. Germline CDR1 SGHDN, CDR2 FVKESK. The V and J ends lost 3 bases and 2 bases, in that order; junction bases with no gene match: 7. This CDR3 comprises 16 residues. Here the CDR3 reads CASSHRRTSGTYEQYF. Here the CDR3 DNA reads TGTGCCAGCAGCCATCGCAGGACTAGCGGAACCTACGAGCAGTACTTC.

The V and J genes are TRBV27 and TRBJ2-1; D remains ambiguous. The CDR3 runs to 15 residues. V shed 3 bases and J shed 0 bases, with 9 bases lying between them. Germline CDR1 reads MNHEY; CDR2 reads SMNVEV (reference sequence). CDR3 in DNA: TGTGCCAGCAGTTTCAGGCAGATCTCCTACAATGAGCAGTTCTTC. Translation: CASSFRQISYNEQFF.

This clonotype was seen a handful of times. The chain links TRBV7-2 to TRBJ2-1, with TRBD2 identical over 12 bases. There are 15 residues in the CDR3. Germline CDR1 and CDR2: SGHTA and FQGNSA. V shed 4 bases and J 7 bases; nucleotides not matched to a gene: 5. CDR3 nucleotides: TGTGCCAGCAGCTCGACTAGCGGGAGAGTGAATGAGCAGTTCTTC. Its protein is CASSSTSGRVNEQFF.

A remark on this clonotype: One junction end does not reproduce the germline sequence, and a read error may be involved. The chain links TRBV29-1 to TRBJ1-2; no clear D gene. This CDR3 is built from 13 residues. Germline lookup yields CDR1 SQVTM and CDR2 ANQGSEA. CDR3 protein: CSVGRTLNYGDTF. The CDR3 DNA sequence: TGCAGCGTTGGGAGGACGTTGAACTATGGCGACACCTTC.

J is TRBJ2-7 and V is TRBV6-6; no definite D call. Germline values: CDR1 MNHNY, CDR2 SVGAGI (reference sequence). The CDR3 is 13 amino acids. V was pared by 2 bases and J by 0 bases, with 5 bases between. In nucleotides, the CDR3 is TGTGCCAGCAGTTACGGGGTCTCCTACGAGCAGTACTTC. Its protein product is CASSYGVSYEQYF.

The rearrangement uses TRBV2 and TRBJ2-1; TRBD2 aligns across 13 bases. The CDR3 is 16 amino acids. Germline trimming cut 5 bases from V and 2 bases from J; bases unmatched to any gene: 3. Germline CDR1 is SNHLY and CDR2 is FYNNEI. The CDR3 spells CASSQGTSGTYNEQFF. The CDR3 DNA reads as TGTGCCAGCAGTCAAGGGACTAGCGGGACCTACAATGAGCAGTTCTTC.

This clonotype was seen just once. The rearrangement joins TRBV21-1 to TRBJ1-1; the table's D gene call, TRBD1, was not cross checked with the DNA. TRBV21-1 is given as a pseudogene. CDR3 length: 13 residues. CDR3 amino acids: CASKGGGNTEAFF. The CDR3 DNA reads as TGTGCCAGCAAAGGTGGGGGGAACACTGAAGCTTTCTTT.

This clonotype was counted a few times. The J gene is TRBJ2-5, the V gene TRBV7-3, with D tentatively TRBD2 (6 bases). V was clipped by 1 base and J by 5 bases, with 14 bases between them. This CDR3 comprises 15 residues. CDR1 and CDR2 from the germline V gene are SGHTA and FQGTGA. The CDR3 spells CASSLNAGLGETQYF. DNA of the CDR3: TGTGCCAGCAGCTTAAATGCGGGGTTGGGCGAGACCCAGTACTTC. Based on the CDR3 plus reference TRBV7-3 and TRBJ2-5, the full variable domain is GAGVSQTPSNKVTEKGKYVELRCDPISGHTALYWYRQSLGQGPEFLIYFQGTGAADDSGLPNDRFFAVRPEGSVSTLKIQRTERGDSAVYLCASSLNAGLGETQYFGPGTRLLVL.